This T cell receptor (beta chain) came from a study of OX40 agonist ivuxolimab in advanced cancers. Turning to the study itself: Recorded diagnoses for dose-escalation patients were hepatocellular carcinoma, melanoma, renal cell or head and neck cancer.

Anyone with autoimmune disease history or systemic immunosuppression was excluded. The assay was immunoSEQ multiplex PCR, and TCRdb's table has in-frame clones only and misses some. The sample yields 80,000 to 100,000 clones, approximately 94% seen once. This CDR3 has 15 residues. Trimming left V 4 bases short and J 5 bases short, with 16 bases between. CDR1 is SGHRS, CDR2 YFSETQ, per germline. The chain couples TRBV5-1 to TRBJ2-1; no definite D call. The material was CD4+ or CD8+ T cells sorted from blood, obtained in a trial of the OX40 agonist ivuxolimab. The TCR sequence derives from an adult with an advanced solid tumor such as melanoma, head and neck, liver or kidney cancer. CDR3 in amino acids: CASSPGLVGNNEQFF. The CDR3 DNA follows: TGCGCCAGCAGCCCTGGGCTAGTTGGTAACAATGAGCAGTTCTTC. The full variable domain, completed using reference TRBV5-1 and TRBJ2-1, is KAGVTQTPRYLIKTRGQQVTLSCSPISGHRSVSWYQQTPGQGLQFLFEYFSETQRNKGNFPGRFSGRQFSNSRSEMNVSTLELGDSALYLCASSPGLVGNNEQFFGPGTRLTVL.